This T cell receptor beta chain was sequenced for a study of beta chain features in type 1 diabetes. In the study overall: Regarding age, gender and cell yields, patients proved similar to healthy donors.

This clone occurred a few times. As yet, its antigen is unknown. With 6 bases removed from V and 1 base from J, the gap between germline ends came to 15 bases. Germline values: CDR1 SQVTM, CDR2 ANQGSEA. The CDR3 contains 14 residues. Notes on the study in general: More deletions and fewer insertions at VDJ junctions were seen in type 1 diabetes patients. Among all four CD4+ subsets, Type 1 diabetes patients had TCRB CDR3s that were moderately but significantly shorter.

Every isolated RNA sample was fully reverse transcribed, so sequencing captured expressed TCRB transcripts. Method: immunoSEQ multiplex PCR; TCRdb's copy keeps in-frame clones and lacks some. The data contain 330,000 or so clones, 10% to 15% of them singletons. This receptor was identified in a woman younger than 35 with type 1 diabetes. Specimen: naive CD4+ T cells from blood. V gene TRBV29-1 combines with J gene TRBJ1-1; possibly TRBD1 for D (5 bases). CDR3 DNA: TGCAGCGTAGCCAATTTCGGACAGAACACTGAAGCTTTCTTT. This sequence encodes CSVANFGQNTEAFF.